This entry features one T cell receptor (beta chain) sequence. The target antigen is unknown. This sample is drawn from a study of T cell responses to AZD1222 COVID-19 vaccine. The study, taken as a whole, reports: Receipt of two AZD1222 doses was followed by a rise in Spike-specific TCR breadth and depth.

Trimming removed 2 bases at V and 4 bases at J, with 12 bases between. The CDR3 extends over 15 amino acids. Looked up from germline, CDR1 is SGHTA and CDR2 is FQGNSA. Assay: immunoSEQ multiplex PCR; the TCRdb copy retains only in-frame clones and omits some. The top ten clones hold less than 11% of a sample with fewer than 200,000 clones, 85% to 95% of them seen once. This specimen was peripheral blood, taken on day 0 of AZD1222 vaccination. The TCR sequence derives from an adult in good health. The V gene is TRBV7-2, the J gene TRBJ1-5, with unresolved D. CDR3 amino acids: CASSLISGLNQPQHF. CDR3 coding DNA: TGTGCCAGCAGCTTAATATCAGGACTAAATCAGCCCCAGCATTTT.